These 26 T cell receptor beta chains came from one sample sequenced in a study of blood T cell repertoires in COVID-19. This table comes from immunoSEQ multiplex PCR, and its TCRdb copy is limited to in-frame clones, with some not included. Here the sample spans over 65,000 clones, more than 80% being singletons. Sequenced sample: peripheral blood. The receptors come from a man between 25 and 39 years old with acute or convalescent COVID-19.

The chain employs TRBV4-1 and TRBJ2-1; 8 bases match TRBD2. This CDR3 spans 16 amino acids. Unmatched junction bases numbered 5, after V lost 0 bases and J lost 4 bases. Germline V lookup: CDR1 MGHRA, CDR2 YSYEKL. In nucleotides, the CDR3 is TGCGCCAGCAGCCAAGATCAGAGCGGGGGATACAATGAGCAGTTCTTC. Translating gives CASSQDQSGGYNEQFF.

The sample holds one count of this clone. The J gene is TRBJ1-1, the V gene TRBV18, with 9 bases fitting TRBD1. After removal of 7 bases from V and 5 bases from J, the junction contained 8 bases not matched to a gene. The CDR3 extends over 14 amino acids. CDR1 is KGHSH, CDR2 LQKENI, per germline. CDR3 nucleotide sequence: TGTGCCAGCTTACCGGGACAGGGCCGGACTGAAGCTTTCTTT. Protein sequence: CASLPGQGRTEAFF.

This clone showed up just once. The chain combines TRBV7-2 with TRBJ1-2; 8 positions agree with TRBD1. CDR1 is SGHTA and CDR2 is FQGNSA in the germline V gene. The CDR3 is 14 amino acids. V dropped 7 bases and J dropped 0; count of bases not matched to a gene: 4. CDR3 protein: CASTQGQANYGYTF. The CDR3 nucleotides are TGTGCCAGCACCCAGGGACAGGCTAACTATGGCTACACCTTC.

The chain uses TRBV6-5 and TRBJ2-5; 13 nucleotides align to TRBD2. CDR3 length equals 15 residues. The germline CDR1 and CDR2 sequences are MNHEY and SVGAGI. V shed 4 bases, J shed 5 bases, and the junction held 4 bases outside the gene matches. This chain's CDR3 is CASSLLAGGRETQYF. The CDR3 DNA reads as TGTGCCAGCAGTTTACTAGCGGGAGGGCGGGAGACCCAGTACTTC.

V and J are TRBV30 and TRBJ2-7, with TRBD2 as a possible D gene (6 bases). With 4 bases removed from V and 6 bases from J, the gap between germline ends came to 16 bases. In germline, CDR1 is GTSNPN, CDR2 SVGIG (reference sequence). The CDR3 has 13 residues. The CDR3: CAWTRPGLSEQYF. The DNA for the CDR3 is TGTGCCTGGACAAGACCGGGACTGTCCGAGCAGTACTTC.

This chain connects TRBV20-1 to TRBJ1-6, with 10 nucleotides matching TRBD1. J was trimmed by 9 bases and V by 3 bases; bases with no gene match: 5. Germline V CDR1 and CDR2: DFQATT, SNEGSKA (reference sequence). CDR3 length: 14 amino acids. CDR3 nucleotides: TGCAGTGCTAGTGACGGGACAGGGGCTTCACCCCTCCACTTT. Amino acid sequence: CSASDGTGASPLHF.

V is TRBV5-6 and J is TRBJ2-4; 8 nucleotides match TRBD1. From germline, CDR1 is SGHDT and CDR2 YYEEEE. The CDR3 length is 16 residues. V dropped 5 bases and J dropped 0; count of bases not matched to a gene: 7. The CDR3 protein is CASRKTGEIAKNIQYF. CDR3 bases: TGTGCCAGCAGGAAGACAGGGGAGATAGCCAAAAACATTCAGTACTTC.

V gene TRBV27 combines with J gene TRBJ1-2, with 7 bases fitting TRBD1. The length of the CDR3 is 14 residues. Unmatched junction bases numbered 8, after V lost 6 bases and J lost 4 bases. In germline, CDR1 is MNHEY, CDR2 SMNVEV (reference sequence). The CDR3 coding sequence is TGTGCCAGCAGCCTCCAGGGGGGTAGCTATGGCTACACCTTC. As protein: CASSLQGGSYGYTF.

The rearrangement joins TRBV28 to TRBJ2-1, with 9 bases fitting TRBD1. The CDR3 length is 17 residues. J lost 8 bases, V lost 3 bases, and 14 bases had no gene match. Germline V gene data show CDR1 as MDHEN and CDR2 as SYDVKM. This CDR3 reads CASSFIRPGQGFDEQFF. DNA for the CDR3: TGTGCCAGCAGTTTTATCAGGCCGGGACAGGGTTTCGATGAGCAGTTCTTC. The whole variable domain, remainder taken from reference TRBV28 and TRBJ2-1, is DVKVTQSSRYLVKRTGEKVFLECVQDMDHENMFWYRQDPGLGLRLIYFSYDVKMKEKGDIPEGYSVSREKKERFSLILESASTNQTSMYLCASSFIRPGQGFDEQFFGPGTRLTVL.

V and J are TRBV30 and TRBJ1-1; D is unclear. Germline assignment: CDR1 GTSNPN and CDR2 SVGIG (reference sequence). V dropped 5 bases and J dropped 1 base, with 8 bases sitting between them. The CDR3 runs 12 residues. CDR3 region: CAWAPGNTEAFF. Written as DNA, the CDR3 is TGTGCCTGGGCCCCCGGGAACACTGAAGCTTTCTTT.

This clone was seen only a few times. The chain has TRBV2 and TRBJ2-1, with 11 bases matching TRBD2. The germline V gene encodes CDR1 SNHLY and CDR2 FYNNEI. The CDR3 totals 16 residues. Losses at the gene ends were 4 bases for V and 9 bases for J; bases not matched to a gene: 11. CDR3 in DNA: TGTGCCAGCAGTGGTTTCTTAGCGGGGGGGGCCGGTGAGCAGTTCTTC. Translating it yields CASSGFLAGGAGEQFF.

The CDR3 sequence: CASSWDRLGKETQYF. CDR3 sequence (DNA): TGTGCCAGCAGTTGGGACAGGCTAGGGAAAGAGACCCAGTACTTC. J is TRBJ2-5 and V is TRBV6-5, with 8 nucleotides matching TRBD1. There are 15 residues in the CDR3. V dropped 4 bases and J dropped 3; count of bases not matched to a gene: 7. Germline lookup yields CDR1 MNHEY and CDR2 SVGAGI.

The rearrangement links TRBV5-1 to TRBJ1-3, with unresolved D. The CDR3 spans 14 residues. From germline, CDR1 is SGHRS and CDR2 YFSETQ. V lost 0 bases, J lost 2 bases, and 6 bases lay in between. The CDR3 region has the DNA TGCGCCAGCAGCTTGGGGGCCGCTGGAAACACCATATATTTT. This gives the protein CASSLGAAGNTIYF.

Written as DNA, the CDR3 is TGTGCCAGCAGCCCGGGACAGGGGGTAGGTCAAGAGACCCAGTACTTC. It translates to CASSPGQGVGQETQYF. The chain is built from TRBV3-1 (or the pseudogene TRBV3-2) and TRBJ2-5; TRBD1 aligns across 11 bases. CDR3 length: 16 residues. The germline V gene has CDR1 LGHDT and CDR2 YNNKEL (reference sequence). Trimming removed 4 bases from V and 2 bases from J; junction bases left unmatched: 6.

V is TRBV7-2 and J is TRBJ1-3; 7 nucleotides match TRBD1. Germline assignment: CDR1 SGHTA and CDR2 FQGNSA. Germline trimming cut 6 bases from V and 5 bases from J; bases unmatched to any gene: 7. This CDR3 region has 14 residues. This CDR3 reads CASRSGTERNTIYF. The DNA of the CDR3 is TGTGCCAGCAGATCCGGGACAGAAAGAAACACCATATATTTT.

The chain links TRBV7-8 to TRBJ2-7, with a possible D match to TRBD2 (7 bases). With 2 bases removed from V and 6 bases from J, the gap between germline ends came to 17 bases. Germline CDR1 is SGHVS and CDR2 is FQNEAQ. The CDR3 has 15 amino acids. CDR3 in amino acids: CASSLSWTRGGEQYF. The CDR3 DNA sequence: TGTGCCAGCAGCTTAAGTTGGACTAGAGGGGGCGAGCAGTACTTC.

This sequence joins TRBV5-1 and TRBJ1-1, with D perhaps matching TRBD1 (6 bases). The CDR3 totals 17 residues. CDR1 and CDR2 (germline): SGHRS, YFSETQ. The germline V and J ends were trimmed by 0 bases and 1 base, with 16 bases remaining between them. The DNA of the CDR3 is TGCGCCAGCAGCTTGGGAGGGGGTCGGGCGTCGAACACTGAAGCTTTCTTT. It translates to CASSLGGGRASNTEAFF.

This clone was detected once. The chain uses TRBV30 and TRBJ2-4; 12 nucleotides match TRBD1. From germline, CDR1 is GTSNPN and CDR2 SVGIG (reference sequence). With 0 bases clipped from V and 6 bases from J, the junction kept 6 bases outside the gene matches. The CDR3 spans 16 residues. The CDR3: CAWSVDGTGGRNIQYF. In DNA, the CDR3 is TGTGCCTGGAGTGTAGACGGGACAGGGGGCCGAAACATTCAGTACTTC.

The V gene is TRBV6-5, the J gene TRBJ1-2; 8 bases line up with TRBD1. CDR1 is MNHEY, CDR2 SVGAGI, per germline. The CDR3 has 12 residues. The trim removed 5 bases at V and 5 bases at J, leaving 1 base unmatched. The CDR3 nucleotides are TGTGCCAGCAGTACAGGGGGGTATGGCTACACCTTC. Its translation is CASSTGGYGYTF.

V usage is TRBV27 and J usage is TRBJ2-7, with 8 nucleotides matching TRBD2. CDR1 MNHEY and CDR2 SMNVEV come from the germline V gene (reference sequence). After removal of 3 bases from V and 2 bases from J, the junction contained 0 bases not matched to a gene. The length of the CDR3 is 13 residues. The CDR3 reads CASSLRGAYEQYF. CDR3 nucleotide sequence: TGTGCCAGCAGTTTGCGGGGGGCCTACGAGCAGTACTTC.

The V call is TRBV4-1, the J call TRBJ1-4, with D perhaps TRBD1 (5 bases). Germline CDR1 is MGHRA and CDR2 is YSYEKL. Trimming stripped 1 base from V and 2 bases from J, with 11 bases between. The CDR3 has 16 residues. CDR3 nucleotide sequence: TGCGCCAGCAGCCAAGGGGCAGGGAATACTAATGAAAAACTGTTTTTT. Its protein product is CASSQGAGNTNEKLFF.

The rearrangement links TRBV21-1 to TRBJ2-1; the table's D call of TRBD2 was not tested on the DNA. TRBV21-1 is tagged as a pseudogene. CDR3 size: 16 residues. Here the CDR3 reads CASSKAEQKKGDEQFF. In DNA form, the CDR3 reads TGTGCCAGCAGCAAAGCGGAGCAGAAGAAAGGCGATGAGCAGTTCTTC.

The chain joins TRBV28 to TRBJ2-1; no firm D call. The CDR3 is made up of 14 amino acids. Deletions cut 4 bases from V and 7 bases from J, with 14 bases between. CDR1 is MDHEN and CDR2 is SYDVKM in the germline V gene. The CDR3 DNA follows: TGTGCCAGCAGTTCCCTCCTAGGTTGGAATGAGCAGTTCTTC. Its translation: CASSSLLGWNEQFF.

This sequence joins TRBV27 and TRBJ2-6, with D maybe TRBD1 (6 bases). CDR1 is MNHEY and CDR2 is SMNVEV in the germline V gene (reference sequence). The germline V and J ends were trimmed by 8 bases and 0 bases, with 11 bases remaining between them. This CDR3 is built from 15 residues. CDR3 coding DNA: TGTGCCAGCCTCGACAGGACCTCTGGGGCCAACGTCCTGACTTTC. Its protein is CASLDRTSGANVLTF.

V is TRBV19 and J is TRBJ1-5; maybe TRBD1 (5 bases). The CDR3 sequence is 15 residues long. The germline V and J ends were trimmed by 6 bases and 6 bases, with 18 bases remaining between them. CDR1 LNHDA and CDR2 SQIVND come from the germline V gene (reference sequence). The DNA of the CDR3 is TGTGCCAGTAGCGATAACAGGTTTAGCGGTCAGCCCCAGCATTTT. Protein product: CASSDNRFSGQPQHF.

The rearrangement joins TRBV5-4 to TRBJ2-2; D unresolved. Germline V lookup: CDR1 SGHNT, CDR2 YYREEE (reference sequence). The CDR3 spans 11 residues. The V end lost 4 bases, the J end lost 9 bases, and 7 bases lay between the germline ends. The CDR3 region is CASSLGWELFF. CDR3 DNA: TGTGCCAGCAGCCTCGGGTGGGAGCTGTTTTTT.